This T cell receptor (beta chain) was identified in a study of blood T cell repertoires in COVID-19 (dated by TCRdb to the early 2020s). At the level of the whole study: Samples from collaborators originated in the United States, Italy and Spain and spanned both the acute and convalescent phases of COVID-19. The prospective study material was composed of cDNA or gDNA derived from T cells, B-cell-depleted T cells, or PBMCs. The dataset comprised deeply sampled blood TCRbeta repertoires from subjects exposed to, actively infected with, or recovered from COVID-19. The repertoires were made available in a free public database intended to serve as a resource for research on the immune response to SARS-CoV-2. The samples were drawn from two sources: the first 160 participants of the ongoing ImmuneRACE study, and over 950 subjects contributed by 6 global collaborators. A de-identified subject ID, COVID-19 status, age in years and sex were almost always included in the sample metadata. Where available, HLA class I and class II types were taken from metadata supplied by the sample provider and were not determined by assay-based typing. The paper's findings and limits, for the study overall: The amount of clinical and demographic metadata varied by source and participant and was provided uncurated.

The CDR3 has 15 amino acids, counting the end cysteine and phenylalanine. Solely the CDR3 DNA is kept, with 45 bases framed from the first base. The germline V gene (reference sequence) gives CDR1 as LNHDA and CDR2 as SQIVND. V has 7 bases trimmed and J has 14 bases trimmed; junction bases matching no gene number 15. TCRbeta CDR3 regions were amplified from genomic DNA using the immunoSEQ Assay, a bias-controlled multiplex PCR. Per the source publication's procedure: Within the assay, amplification of reference gene primers was used to estimate how many nucleated cells each sample contained. To quantify the absolute abundance of each unique TCRbeta CDR3 rearrangement, sequence reads were collapsed and filtered. For each sample, productive Simpson clonality was calculated as the square root of Simpson's diversity index across productive rearrangements. TCRdb mirrors the immuneACCESS table, restricted to in-frame sequences. Some clones are absent from its copies; in checked studies, under half trace to an unresolved V gene, and the reason for the others is unknown. V, J and clone size are taken as reported in that table, and D and trimming were inferred from the DNA itself. The sample data list 110,000 to 150,000 clones, and around 82% of these were observed just once. Clones ranked in the top ten supply less than 7.5% of the sample.

Participants in the prospective study were aged roughly 18 to 100 years, lived in 24 United States geographic areas, and enrolled through a virtual design. In the prospective study, participants were assigned to cohorts based on the clinical history participants reported in a screening survey and a study questionnaire. Recovered participants in ImmuneRACE Cohort 3 were defined as having two consecutive negative NP/OP PCR tests, clearance from a healthcare professional, or resolution of symptoms. In the prospective study, mobile phlebotomists collected whole blood, serum and a nasopharyngeal or oropharyngeal swab from each participant. Additional blood draws and questionnaires over an approximately 2-month period could optionally be provided by prospective study participants. Before DNA extraction, prospective study blood samples were shipped either frozen or at room temperature. A note on this clone: This clone's antigen is unknown. The input lacks base qualities; no much larger clone sits a single base away.

The receptor's source is a woman between 45 and 65 years old who had recovered from COVID-19. The sample consisted of PBMCs or T cells enriched from blood (not recorded which). The V gene is TRBV19 and the J gene is TRBJ1-6; 9 middle bases align to TRBD1. The sequenced DNA is TGTGCCAGTACCCCCCGGGACAGGGCGCATTTCACCCTCCACTTT. This encodes CASTPRDRAHFTLHF.